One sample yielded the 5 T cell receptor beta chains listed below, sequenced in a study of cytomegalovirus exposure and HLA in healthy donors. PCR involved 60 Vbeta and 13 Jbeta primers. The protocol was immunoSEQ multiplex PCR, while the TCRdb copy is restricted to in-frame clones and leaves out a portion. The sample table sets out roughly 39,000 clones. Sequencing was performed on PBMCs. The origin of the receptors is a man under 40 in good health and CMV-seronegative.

Here the CDR3 reads CASAGGKSGNTIYF. The DNA for the CDR3 is TGTGCCAGCGCAGGGGGCAAGAGTGGAAACACCATATATTTT. This chain links TRBV6-5 with TRBJ1-3; TRBD1 matches at 8 bases. V was pared by 8 bases and J by 3 bases, with 6 bases of the junction left unmatched. This CDR3 is 14 amino acids long. Germline CDR1 is MNHEY and CDR2 is SVGAGI.

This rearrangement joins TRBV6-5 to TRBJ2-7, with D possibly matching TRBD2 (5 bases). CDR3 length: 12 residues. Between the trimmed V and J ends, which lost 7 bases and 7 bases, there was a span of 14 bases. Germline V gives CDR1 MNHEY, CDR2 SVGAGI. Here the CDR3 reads CASMEAPGEQYF. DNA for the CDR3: TGTGCCAGCATGGAGGCCCCGGGGGAGCAGTACTTC.

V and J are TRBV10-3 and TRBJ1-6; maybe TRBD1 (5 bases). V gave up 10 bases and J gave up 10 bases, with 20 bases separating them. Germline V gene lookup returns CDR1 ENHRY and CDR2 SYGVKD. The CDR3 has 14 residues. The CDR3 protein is CATSRDLGGSPLHF. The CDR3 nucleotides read TGTGCCACCTCCCGGGACCTCGGGGGATCACCCCTCCACTTT.

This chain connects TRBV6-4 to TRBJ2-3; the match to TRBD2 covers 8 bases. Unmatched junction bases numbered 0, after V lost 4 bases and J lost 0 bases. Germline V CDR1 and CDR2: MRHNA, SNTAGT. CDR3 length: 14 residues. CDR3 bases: TGTGCCAGCAGTGCTAGCGGGAGCACAGATACGCAGTATTTT. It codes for CASSASGSTDTQYF.

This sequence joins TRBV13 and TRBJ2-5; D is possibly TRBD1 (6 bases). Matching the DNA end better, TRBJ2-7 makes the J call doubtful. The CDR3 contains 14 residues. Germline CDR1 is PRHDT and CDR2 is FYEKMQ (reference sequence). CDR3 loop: CASSLGTGVYEQYF. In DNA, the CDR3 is TGTGCCAGCAGCTTAGGGACAGGCGTTTACGAGCAGTACTTC.